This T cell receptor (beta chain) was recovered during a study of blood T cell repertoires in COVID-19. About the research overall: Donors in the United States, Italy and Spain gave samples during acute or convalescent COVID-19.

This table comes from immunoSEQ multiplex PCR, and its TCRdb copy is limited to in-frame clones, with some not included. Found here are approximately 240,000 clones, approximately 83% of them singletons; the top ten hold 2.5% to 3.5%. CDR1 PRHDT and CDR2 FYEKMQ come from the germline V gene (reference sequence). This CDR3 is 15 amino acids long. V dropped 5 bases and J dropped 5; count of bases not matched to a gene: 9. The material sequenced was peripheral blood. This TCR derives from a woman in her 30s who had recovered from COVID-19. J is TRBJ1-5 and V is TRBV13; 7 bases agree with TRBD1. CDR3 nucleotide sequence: TGTGCCAGCAGCACTACGGGGACAGTGGATCAGCCCCAGCATTTT. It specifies CASSTTGTVDQPQHF.